This T cell receptor (beta chain) stems from a study of blood T cell repertoires in COVID-19. Across the study: The origin of the acute and convalescent COVID-19 samples was the United States, Italy and Spain. The cDNA or gDNA used as material had been derived from T cells, B-cell-depleted T cells, or PBMCs.

V dropped 5 bases and J dropped 4 bases, with 18 bases sitting between them. The germline V gene encodes CDR1 SGHTA and CDR2 FQGTGA. The CDR3 runs 16 residues. In the original analysis: Counts of nucleated cells, estimated from reference gene primer amplification, were obtained. Some clones are missing from TCRdb's copy, which holds only in-frame ones; the method was immunoSEQ multiplex PCR. The V and J calls and clone size are taken from that table; D and trimming were inferred from the DNA. The profile shows about 210,000 clones, about 88% of them singletons. This sequence originates from a man aged 65-85 years with acute or convalescent COVID-19. Sequenced: peripheral blood. V usage is TRBV7-3 and J usage is TRBJ2-1; the D is unclear. This CDR3 is CASSLSPLQAYNEQFF. The CDR3 DNA reads TGTGCCAGCAGCCTTTCCCCGCTGCAGGCGTACAATGAGCAGTTCTTC.